This record looks at one T cell receptor (beta chain) sequence and its context. Assay: immunoSEQ multiplex PCR; the TCRdb copy retains only in-frame clones and omits some. The data contain roughly 180,000 clones, roughly 85% of them singletons. These data come from a study of blood T cell repertoires in COVID-19. Trimming left V 6 bases short and J 0 bases short, with 17 bases between. The CDR3 consists of 16 residues. Germline CDR1 is SNHLY and CDR2 is FYNNEI. The sequence was collected from a woman in her fifties or sixties with COVID-19, enrolled during active disease. The chain carries TRBV2 and TRBJ1-1; D gene uncertain. Sequencing used peripheral blood. The CDR3 spells CASRKEVVLMNTEAFF. The CDR3 nucleotides are TGTGCCAGCAGGAAGGAGGTAGTCCTCATGAACACTGAAGCTTTCTTT.